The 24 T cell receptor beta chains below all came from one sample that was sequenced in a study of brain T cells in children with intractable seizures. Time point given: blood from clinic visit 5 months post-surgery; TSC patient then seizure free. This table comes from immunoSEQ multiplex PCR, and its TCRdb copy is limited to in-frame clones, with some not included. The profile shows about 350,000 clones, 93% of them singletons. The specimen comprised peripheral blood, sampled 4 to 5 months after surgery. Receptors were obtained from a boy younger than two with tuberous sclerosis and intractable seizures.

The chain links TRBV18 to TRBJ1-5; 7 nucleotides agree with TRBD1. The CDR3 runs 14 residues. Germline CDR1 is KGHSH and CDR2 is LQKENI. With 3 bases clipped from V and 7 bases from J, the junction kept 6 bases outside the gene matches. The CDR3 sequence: CASSPDRVGQPQHF. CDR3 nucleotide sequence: TGTGCCAGCTCACCCGACAGGGTCGGGCAGCCCCAGCATTTT.

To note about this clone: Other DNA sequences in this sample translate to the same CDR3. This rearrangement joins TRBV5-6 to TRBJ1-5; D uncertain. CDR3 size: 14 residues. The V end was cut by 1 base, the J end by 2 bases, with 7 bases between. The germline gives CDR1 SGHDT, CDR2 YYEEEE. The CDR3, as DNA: TGTGCCAGCAGCTTGTTGGGAGGCAATCAGCCCCAGCATTTT. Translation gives CASSLLGGNQPQHF. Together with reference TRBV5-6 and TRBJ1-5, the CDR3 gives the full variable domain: DAGVTQSPTHLIKTRGQQVTLRCSPKSGHDTVSWYQQALGQGPQFIFQYYEEEERQRGNFPDRFSGHQFPNYSSELNVNALLLGDSALYLCASSLLGGNQPQHFGDGTRLSIL.

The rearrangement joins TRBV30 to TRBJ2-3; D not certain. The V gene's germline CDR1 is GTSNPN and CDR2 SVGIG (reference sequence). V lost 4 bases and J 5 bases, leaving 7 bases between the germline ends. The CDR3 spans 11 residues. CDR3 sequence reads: CAWTSRDTQYF. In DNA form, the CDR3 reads TGTGCCTGGACCTCAAGAGATACGCAGTATTTT. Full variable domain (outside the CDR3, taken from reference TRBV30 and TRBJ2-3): SQTIHQWPATLVQPVGSPLSLECTVEGTSNPNLYWYRQAAGRGLQLLFYSVGIGQISSEVPQNLSASRPQDRQFILSSKKLLLSDSGFYLCAWTSRDTQYFGPGTRLTVL.

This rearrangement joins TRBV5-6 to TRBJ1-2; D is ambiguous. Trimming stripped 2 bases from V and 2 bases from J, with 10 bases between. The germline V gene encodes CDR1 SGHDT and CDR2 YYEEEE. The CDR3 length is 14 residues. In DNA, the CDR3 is TGTGCCAGCAGCTTATCACCGGAGAACTATGGCTACACCTTC. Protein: CASSLSPENYGYTF.

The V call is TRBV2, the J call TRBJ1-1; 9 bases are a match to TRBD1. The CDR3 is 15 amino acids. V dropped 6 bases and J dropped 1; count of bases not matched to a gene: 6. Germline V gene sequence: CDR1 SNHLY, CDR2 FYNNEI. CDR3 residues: CASRAGTGTNTEAFF. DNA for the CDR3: TGTGCCAGCAGAGCCGGGACAGGGACGAACACTGAAGCTTTCTTT. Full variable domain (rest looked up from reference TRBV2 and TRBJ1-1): EPEVTQTPSHQVTQMGQEVILRCVPISNHLYFYWYRQILGQKVEFLVSFYNNEISEKSEIFDDQFSVERPDGSNFTLKIRSTKLEDSAMYFCASRAGTGTNTEAFFGQGTRLTVV.

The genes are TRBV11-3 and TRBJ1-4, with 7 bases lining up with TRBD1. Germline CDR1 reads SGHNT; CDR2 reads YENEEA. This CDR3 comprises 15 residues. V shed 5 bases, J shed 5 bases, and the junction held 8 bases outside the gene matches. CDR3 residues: CASSISGTENEKLFF. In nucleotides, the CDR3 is TGTGCCAGCAGCATATCGGGGACAGAAAATGAAAAACTGTTTTTT.

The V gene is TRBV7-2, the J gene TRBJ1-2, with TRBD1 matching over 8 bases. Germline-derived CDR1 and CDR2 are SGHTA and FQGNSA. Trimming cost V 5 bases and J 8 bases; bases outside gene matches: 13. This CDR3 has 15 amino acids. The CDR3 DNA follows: TGTGCCAGCAGCCTGGGACAGGATCGGACTGTGGGCTACACCTTC. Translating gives CASSLGQDRTVGYTF.

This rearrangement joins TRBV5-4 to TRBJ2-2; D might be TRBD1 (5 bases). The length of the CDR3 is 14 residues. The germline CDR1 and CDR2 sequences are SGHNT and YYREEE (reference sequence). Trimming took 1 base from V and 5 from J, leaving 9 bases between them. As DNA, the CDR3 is TGTGCCAGCAGCTTGCAGGGTAGAACCGGGGAGCTGTTTTTT. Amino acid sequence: CASSLQGRTGELFF.

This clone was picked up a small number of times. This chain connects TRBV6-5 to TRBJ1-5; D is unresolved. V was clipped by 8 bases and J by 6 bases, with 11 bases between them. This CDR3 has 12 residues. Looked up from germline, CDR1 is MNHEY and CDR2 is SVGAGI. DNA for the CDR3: TGTGCCAGCCGTACTGTTGGTCAGCCCCAGCATTTT. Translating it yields CASRTVGQPQHF.

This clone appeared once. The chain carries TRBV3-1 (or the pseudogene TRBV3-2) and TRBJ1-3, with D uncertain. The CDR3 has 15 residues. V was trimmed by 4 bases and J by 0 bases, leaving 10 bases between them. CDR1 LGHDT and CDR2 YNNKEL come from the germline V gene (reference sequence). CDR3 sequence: CASSRKPSSGNTIYF. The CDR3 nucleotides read TGTGCCAGCAGCCGGAAGCCGAGCTCTGGAAACACCATATATTTT.

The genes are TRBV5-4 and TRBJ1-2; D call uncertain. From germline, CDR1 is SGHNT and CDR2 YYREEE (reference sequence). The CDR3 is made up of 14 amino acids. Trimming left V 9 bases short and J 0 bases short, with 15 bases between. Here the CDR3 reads CATRRVGANYGYTF. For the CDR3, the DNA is TGTGCCACGAGGCGGGTCGGCGCTAACTATGGCTACACCTTC.

The CDR3: CASSPTRTGVGTDTQYF. Here the CDR3 DNA reads TGTGCCAGCAGCCCGACCAGGACAGGGGTGGGGACAGATACGCAGTATTTT. The chain joins TRBV7-9 to TRBJ2-3; 9 bases align to TRBD1. CDR3 length equals 17 residues. Looked up from germline, CDR1 is SEHNR and CDR2 is FQNEAQ (reference sequence). The junction had 12 bases not matched to a gene; V was cut back by 5 bases and J by 3 bases.

The CDR3 loop reads CASRGRGDNEQFF. The CDR3 nucleotides are TGTGCCAGCAGAGGGCGGGGGGACAATGAGCAGTTCTTC. The rearrangement links TRBV12-3 or TRBV12-4 to TRBJ2-1; TRBD2 agrees at 8 bases. V gave up 6 bases and J gave up 5 bases; unmatched junction bases: 3. The CDR3 extends over 13 amino acids.

The CDR3 loop reads CAWMETANTGELFF. CDR3 DNA: TGTGCCTGGATGGAGACTGCAAACACCGGGGAGCTGTTTTTT. V gene TRBV30 combines with J gene TRBJ2-2; D is unresolved. V lost 4 bases and J 2 bases, leaving 11 bases between the germline ends. The germline V gene has CDR1 GTSNPN and CDR2 SVGIG (reference sequence). CDR3 size: 14 residues. Full variable domain (outside the CDR3, taken from reference TRBV30 and TRBJ2-2): SQTIHQWPATLVQPVGSPLSLECTVEGTSNPNLYWYRQAAGRGLQLLFYSVGIGQISSEVPQNLSASRPQDRQFILSSKKLLLSDSGFYLCAWMETANTGELFFGEGSRLTVL.

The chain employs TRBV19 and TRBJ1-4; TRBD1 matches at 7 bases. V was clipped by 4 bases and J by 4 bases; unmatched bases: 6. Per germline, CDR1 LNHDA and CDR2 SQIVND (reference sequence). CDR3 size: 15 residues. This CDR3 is CASSSGTANNEKLFF. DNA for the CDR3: TGTGCCAGTAGTAGCGGGACAGCTAATAATGAAAAACTGTTTTTT.

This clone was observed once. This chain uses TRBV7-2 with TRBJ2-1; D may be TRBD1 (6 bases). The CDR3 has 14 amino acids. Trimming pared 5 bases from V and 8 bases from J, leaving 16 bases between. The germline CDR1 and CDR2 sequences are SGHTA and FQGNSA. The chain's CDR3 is CASSTRWGRDEQFF. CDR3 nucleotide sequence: TGTGCCAGCAGCACCCGCTGGGGGCGGGATGAGCAGTTCTTC.

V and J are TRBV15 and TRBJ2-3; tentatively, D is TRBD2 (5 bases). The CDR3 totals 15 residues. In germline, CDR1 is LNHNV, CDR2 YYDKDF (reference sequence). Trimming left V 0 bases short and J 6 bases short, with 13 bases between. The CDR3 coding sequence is TGTGCCACCAGCAGAGATCTGGGAGAATTCGATACGCAGTATTTT. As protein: CATSRDLGEFDTQYF. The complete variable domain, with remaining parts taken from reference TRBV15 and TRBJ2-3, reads DAMVIQNPRYQVTQFGKPVTLSCSQTLNHNVMYWYQQKSSQAPKLLFHYYDKDFNNEADTPDNFQSRRPNTSFCFLDIRSPGLGDTAMYLCATSRDLGEFDTQYFGPGTRLTVL.

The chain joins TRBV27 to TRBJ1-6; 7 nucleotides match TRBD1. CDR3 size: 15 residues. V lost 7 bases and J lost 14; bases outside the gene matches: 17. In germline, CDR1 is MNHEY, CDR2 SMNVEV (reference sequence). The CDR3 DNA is TGTGCCAGCACCGACAGGGTTGGCCCCCTTTGGTCCCTCCACTTT. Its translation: CASTDRVGPLWSLHF.

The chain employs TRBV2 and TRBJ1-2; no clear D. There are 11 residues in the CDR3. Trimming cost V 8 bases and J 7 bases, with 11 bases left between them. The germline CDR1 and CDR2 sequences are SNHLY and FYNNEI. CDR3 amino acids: CASGQSVGYTF. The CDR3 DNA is TGTGCCAGCGGGCAGTCGGTTGGCTACACCTTC.

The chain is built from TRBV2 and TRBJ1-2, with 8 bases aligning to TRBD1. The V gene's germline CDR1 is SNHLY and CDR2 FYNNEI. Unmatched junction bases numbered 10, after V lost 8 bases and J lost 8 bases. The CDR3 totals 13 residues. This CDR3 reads CASPTGDLIGYTF. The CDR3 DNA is TGTGCCAGCCCGACAGGGGACCTCATAGGCTACACCTTC.

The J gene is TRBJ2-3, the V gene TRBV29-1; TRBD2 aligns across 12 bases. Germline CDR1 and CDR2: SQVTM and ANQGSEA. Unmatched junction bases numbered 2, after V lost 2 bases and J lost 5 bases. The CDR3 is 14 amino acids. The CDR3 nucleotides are TGCAGCGTTGAACTAGCGGGAGGGATAGATACGCAGTATTTT. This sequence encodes CSVELAGGIDTQYF.

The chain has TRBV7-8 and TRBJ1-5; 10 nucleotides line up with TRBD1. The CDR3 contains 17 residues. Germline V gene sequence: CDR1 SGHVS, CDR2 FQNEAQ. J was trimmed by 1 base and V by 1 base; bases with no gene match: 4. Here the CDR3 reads CASSLVGQGVSNQPQHF. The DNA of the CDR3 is TGTGCCAGCAGCTTAGTCGGACAGGGGGTAAGCAATCAGCCCCAGCATTTT.

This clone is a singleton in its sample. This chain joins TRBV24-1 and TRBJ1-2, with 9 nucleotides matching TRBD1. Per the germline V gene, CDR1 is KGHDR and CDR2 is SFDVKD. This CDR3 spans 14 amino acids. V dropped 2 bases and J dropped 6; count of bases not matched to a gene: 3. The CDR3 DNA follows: TGTGCCACCAGTGATTCGACAGGGGGACATGGCTACACCTTC. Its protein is CATSDSTGGHGYTF.

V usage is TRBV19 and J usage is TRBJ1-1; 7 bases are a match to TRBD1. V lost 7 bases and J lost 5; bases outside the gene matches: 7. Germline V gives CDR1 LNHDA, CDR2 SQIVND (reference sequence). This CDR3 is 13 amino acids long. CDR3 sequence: CASKNRGGTEAFF. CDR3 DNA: TGTGCCAGTAAGAACAGGGGAGGAACTGAAGCTTTCTTT.